This T cell receptor beta chain was identified in a study of T cell responses to AZD1222 COVID-19 vaccine. Study-wide points: Epitopes outside B.1.351 and B.1.1.7 mutated regions reportedly drew nearly half of spike TCRs. Increased Spike-specific TCR breadth and depth were observed after two AZD1222 doses. The donors showed a predominance of white British ancestry and of females, with possible underestimation of clonal diversity.

Germline lookup yields CDR1 LGHDT and CDR2 YNNKEL (reference sequence). V lost 4 bases to trimming and J lost 0 bases; unmatched junction nucleotides: 10. The CDR3 loop spans 18 amino acids. With respect to this clone: Its antigen is undetermined.

Only in-frame clones appear in the TCRdb table, and some are missing; sequencing was by immunoSEQ multiplex PCR. Of 95,000 to 100,000 clones listed, roughly nine tenths are singletons. The source material was peripheral blood, sampled on day 0 of AZD1222 vaccination. This TCR was sampled from an adult in good health. This chain uses TRBV3-1 (or the pseudogene TRBV3-2) with TRBJ1-3, with TRBD1 identical over 9 bases. The CDR3 sequence: CASSPRTGAEFSGNTIYF. In nucleotides, the CDR3 is TGTGCCAGCAGCCCGCGGACAGGGGCCGAGTTCTCTGGAAACACCATATATTTT.